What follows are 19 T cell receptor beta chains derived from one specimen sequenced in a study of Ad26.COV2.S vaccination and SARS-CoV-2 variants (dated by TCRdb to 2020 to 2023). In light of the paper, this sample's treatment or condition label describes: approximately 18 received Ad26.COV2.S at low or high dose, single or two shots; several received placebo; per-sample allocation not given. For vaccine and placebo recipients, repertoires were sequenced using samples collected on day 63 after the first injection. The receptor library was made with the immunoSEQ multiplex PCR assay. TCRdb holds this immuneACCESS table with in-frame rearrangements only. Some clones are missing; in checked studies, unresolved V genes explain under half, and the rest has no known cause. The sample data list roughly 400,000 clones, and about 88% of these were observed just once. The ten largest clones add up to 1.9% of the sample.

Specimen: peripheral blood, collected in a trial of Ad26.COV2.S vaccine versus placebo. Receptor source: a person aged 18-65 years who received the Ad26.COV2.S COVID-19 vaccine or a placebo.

The CDR3 region is CASRLGGNTIYF. The CDR3, as DNA: TGTGCCAGCAGACTTGGAGGAAACACCATATATTTT. This sequence joins TRBV11-2 and TRBJ1-3; unclear D gene. Germline CDR1 reads SGHAT; CDR2 reads FQNNGV. V lost 6 bases, J lost 4 bases, and 7 bases lay in between. The CDR3 spans 12 residues.

The CDR3 nucleotides are TGTGCCAGCTCATCCTCGAATGAAAAACTGTTTTTT. Encoded protein: CASSSSNEKLFF. V usage is TRBV18 and J usage is TRBJ1-4; D remains ambiguous. There are 12 residues in the CDR3. V lost 5 bases to trimming and J lost 5 bases, with 6 bases between them. Germline V CDR1 and CDR2: KGHSH, LQKENI.

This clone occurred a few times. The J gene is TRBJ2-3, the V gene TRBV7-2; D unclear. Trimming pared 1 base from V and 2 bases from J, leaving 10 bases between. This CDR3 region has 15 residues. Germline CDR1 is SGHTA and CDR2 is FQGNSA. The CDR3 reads CASSLGPQSTDTQYF. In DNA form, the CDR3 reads TGTGCCAGCAGCTTAGGGCCTCAATCCACAGATACGCAGTATTTT.

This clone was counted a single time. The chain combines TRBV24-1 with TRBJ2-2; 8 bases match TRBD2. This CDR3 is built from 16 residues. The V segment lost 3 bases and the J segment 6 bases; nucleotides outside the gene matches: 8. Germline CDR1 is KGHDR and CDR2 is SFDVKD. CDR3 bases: TGTGCCACCAGTGATCCATCAGCGGGGGTCGCCGGGGAGCTGTTTTTT. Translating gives CATSDPSAGVAGELFF.

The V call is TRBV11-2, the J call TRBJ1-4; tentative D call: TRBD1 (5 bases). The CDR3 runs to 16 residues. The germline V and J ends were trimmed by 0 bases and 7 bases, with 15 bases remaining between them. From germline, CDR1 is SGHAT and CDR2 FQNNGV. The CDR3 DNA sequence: TGTGCCAGCAGCTTAGATCTTGGAAGGGGAGGTGAAAAACTGTTTTTT. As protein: CASSLDLGRGGEKLFF.

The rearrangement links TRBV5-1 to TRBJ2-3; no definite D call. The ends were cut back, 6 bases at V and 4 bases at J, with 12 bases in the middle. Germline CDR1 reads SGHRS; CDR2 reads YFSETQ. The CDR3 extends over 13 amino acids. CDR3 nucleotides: TGCGCCAGCAAGAGACAAAACGCAGATACGCAGTATTTT. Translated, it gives CASKRQNADTQYF.

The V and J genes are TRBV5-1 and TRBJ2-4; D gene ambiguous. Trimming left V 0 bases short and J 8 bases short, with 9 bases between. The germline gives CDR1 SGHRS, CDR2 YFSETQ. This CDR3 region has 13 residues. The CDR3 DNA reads TGCGCCAGCAGCTTGGGGGCAGAAGACATTCAGTACTTC. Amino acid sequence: CASSLGAEDIQYF.

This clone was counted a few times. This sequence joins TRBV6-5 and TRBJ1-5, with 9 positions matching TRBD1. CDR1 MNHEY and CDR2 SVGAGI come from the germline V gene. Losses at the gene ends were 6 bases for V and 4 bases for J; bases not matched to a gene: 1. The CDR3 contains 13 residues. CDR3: CASRGQGNQPQHF. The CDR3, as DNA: TGTGCCAGCAGGGGACAGGGAAATCAGCCCCAGCATTTT.

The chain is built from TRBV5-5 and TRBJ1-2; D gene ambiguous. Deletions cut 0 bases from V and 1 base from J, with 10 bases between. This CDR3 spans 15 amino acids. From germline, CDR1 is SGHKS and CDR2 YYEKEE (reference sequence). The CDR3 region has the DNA TGTGCCAGCAGCTTGGAAGGGTGGGGTAACTATGGCTACACCTTC. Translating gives CASSLEGWGNYGYTF.

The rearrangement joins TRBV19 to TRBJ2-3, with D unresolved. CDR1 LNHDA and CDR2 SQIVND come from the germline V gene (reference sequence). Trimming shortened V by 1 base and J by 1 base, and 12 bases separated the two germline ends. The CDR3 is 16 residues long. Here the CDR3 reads CASSIVTRPGTDTQYF. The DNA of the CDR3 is TGTGCCAGTAGTATAGTGACGAGACCCGGCACAGATACGCAGTATTTT.

The CDR3 DNA reads TGTGCCACCCTATCCCCGGGACTAGCGGGAGACGAGCAGTACTTC. It translates to CATLSPGLAGDEQYF. The V call is TRBV28, the J call TRBJ2-7, with TRBD2 matching 14 bases. Germline trimming cut 10 bases from V and 5 bases from J; bases unmatched to any gene: 10. This CDR3 has 15 amino acids. Germline-derived CDR1 and CDR2 are MDHEN and SYDVKM.

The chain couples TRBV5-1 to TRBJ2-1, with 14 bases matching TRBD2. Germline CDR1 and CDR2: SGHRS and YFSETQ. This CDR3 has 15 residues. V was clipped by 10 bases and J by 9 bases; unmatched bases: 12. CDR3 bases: TGCGCCTCTCTCCCCGGGACTAGCGGGGGCATTGAGCAGTTCTTC. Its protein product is CASLPGTSGGIEQFF.

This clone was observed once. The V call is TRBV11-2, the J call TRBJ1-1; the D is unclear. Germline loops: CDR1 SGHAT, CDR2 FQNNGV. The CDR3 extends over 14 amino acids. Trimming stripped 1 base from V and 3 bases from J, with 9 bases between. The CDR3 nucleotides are TGTGCCAGCAGCTTAGGGAGGGCACACACTGAAGCTTTCTTT. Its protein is CASSLGRAHTEAFF.

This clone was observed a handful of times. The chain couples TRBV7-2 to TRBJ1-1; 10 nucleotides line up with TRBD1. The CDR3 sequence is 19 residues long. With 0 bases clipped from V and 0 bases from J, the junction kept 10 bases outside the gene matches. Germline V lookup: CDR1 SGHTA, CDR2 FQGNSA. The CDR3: CASSLASWTGGGMNTEAFF. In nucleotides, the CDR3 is TGTGCCAGCAGCTTAGCGAGTTGGACAGGGGGAGGCATGAACACTGAAGCTTTCTTT.

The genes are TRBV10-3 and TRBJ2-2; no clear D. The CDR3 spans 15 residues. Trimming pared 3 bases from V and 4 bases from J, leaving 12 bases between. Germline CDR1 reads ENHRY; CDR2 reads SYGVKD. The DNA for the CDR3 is TGTGCCATCAGTGACTTGGGAAAGGCCACCGGGGAGCTGTTTTTT. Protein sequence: CAISDLGKATGELFF.

The CDR3 bases are TGTGCCAGCAGATCAGGGGGCGATCTTGTTAGCTACACCTTC. Amino acids: CASRSGGDLVSYTF. The chain couples TRBV7-9 to TRBJ1-2; 8 nucleotides match TRBD1. CDR1 is SEHNR, CDR2 FQNEAQ, per germline (reference sequence). V shed 6 bases and J 9 bases; nucleotides not matched to a gene: 12. There are 14 residues in the CDR3.

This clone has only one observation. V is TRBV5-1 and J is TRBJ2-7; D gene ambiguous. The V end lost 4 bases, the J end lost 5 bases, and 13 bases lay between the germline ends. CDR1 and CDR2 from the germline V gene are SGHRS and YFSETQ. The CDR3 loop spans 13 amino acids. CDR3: CASSPRPENEQYF. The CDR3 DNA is TGCGCCAGCAGCCCAAGACCTGAAAACGAGCAGTACTTC.

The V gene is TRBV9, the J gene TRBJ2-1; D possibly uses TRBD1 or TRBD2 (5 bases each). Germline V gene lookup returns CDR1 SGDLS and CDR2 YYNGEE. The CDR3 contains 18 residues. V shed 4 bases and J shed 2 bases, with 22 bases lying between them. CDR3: CASSNTRGGHSTYNEQFF. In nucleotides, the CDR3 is TGTGCCAGCAGCAATACCCGAGGAGGACACAGCACCTACAATGAGCAGTTCTTC.

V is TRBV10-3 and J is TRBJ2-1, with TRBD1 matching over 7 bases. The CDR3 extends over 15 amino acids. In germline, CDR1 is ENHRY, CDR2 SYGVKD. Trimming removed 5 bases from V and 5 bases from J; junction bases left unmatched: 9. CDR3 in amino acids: CAISQNRGFHNEQFF. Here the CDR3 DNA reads TGTGCCATCAGTCAAAACAGGGGTTTCCACAATGAGCAGTTCTTC.